The rows below give T cell receptor beta chains drawn from one sample of a study of blood T cells in healthy people across ages. TCRdb processed the 5' RACE reads anew with MiXCR; each CDR3 protein has one entry. The table includes roughly 700,000 distinct CDR3 sequences, about 32% detected once. The sequenced sample consisted of blood. The receptors shown here come from a woman older than 75 in good health. CDR3s include the opening cysteine and the closing phenylalanine or tryptophan. The D gene is left open where the match is weak. Clone size is shown for a subset of rows, as once, few, many or a class of expanded clone.

size,V,J,D,DNA,CDR3
many,TRBV18,TRBJ2-2,.,TGTGCCAGCTCACCAGCCGCAGTGGCCCTTGACACCGGGGAGCTGTTTTTT,CASSPAAVALDTGELFF
few,TRBV6-6,TRBJ1-1,.,TGTGCCAGCAGTCGGGGGTCGAACACTGAAACTTTCTTT,CASSRGSNTETFF
many,TRBV7-9,TRBJ1-2,TRBD1,TGTGCCAGCAGCTTAGTGTCCCGGGACAGACGCCATGGCTACACCTTC,CASSLVSRDRRHGYTF
many,TRBV6-4,TRBJ1-2,.,TGTGCCAGCAGTGAATTCCCGGGGGCGGGAGGCTACACCTTC,CASSEFPGAGGYTF
many,TRBV6-2/TRBV6-3,TRBJ2-6,.,TGTGCCAGCAGATTCCTCGGGGCCAACGTCCTGACTTTC,CASRFLGANVLTF
.,TRBV5-1,TRBJ1-6,TRBD1,TGCGCCAGCAGCTTGGCCGCAGGGGGAAGGTCACCCCTCCACTTT,CASSLAAGGRSPLHF
many,TRBV7-9,TRBJ2-2,.,TGTGCCAGCAGCACCTCGGCCGGGGAGCTGTTTTTT,CASSTSAGELFF
few,TRBV6-6,TRBJ1-1,TRBD1,TGTGCCAGCAGTTATGGGGACAGTGAAGCTTTCTTT,CASSYGDSEAFF
.,TRBV6-6,TRBJ2-3,.,TGTGCCAGCAGCCGTGACGGGGCAGATACGCAGTATTTT,CASSRDGADTQYF
.,TRBV12-3/TRBV12-4,TRBJ2-5,.,TGTGCCAGCACCTTGGGGGTGATAAGTGAGACCCAGTACTTC,CASTLGVISETQYF
few,TRBV20-1,TRBJ1-1,.,TGCAGTGCTCGCCGAACCTCGGGGGGCACTGAAGCTTTCTTT,CSARRTSGGTEAFF
many,TRBV7-8,TRBJ2-1,.,TGTGCCAGCACCTATATCGGGCTAGCCGGTGAGCAGTTCTTC,CASTYIGLAGEQFF
many,TRBV5-1,TRBJ2-5,TRBD1,TGCGCCAGCAGCTCCTCAGGGGGTGAGACCCAGTACTTC,CASSSSGGETQYF
many,TRBV6-6,TRBJ1-2,.,TGTGCCAGCAGTTACGGAGGGGCCCAAGTTGGCTACACCTTC,CASSYGGAQVGYTF
many,TRBV2,TRBJ2-7,.,TGTGCCAGCAGTGCAACCGGGACAACCTACGAGCAGTACTTC,CASSATGTTYEQYF
.,TRBV15,TRBJ2-7,TRBD2,TGTGCCACCAGCGCAATAGCGGGAGTAACCTACGAGCAGTACTTC,CATSAIAGVTYEQYF
few,TRBV12-3/TRBV12-4,TRBJ1-1,.,TGTGCCAGCAGGGCCGGGGCCGAAGCTTTCTTT,CASRAGAEAFF
.,TRBV6-6,TRBJ2-2,.,TGTGCCAGCAGTTACTCAGGGGCCCGGATCACCGGGGAGCTGTTTTTT,CASSYSGARITGELFF